Each of the 24 T cell receptor beta chains below was sequenced from the same sample in a study of T cells in Graves' hyperthyroidism and ophthalmopathy (dated by TCRdb to about 2019). The library was generated by multiplex PCR. The instrument was an Illumina HiSeq 2000. The TCR beta CDR3 regions were amplified from RNA transcripts. A first-round RT-PCR of the TCR CDR3 used the HTBI primer set with the Qiagen OneStep RT-PCR kit. Clones were called with MiXCR by TCRdb after fastp trimmed the public reads at Q25, and only in-frame beta chains were retained. Rows with a matching CDR3 protein are joined into one entry that keeps the most common DNA and genes. The sample profile shows 660,000 or so distinct CDR3 sequences; 40% to 55% of them were found once. The top ten hold about 7% of the sample. The sequencing sample was made of peripheral blood or thyroid tissue (not recorded which). These receptors came from an adult man with Graves' disease, either hyperthyroidism or ophthalmopathy (not recorded which).

This clonotype was seen a few times. This chain connects TRBV7-9 to TRBJ1-4; D is undetermined. CDR3 length: 15 residues. CDR1 SEHNR and CDR2 FQNEAQ come from the germline V gene (reference sequence). Trimming left V 6 bases short and J 4 bases short, with 15 bases between. CDR3 in amino acids: CASSRASDYNEKLFF. The CDR3 bases are TGTGCCAGCAGTCGCGCATCTGACTATAATGAAAAACTGTTTTTT.

The chain couples TRBV27 to TRBJ1-2; perhaps TRBD1 as D (6 bases). The CDR3 is 14 amino acids. The V end lost 8 bases, the J end lost 3 bases, and 16 bases lay between the germline ends. Germline CDR1 MNHEY, CDR2 SMNVEV (reference sequence). CDR3 protein: CASVRTGPYYGYTF. The CDR3 region has the DNA TGTGCCAGCGTAAGAACAGGGCCCTACTATGGCTACACCTTC.

Only a few counts were recorded for this clonotype. V gene TRBV20-1 combines with J gene TRBJ2-7, with 10 bases matching TRBD2. Per the germline V gene, CDR1 is DFQATT and CDR2 is SNEGSKA (reference sequence). This CDR3 region has 16 residues. With V trimmed by 2 bases and J by 3 bases, 10 bases remained unmatched. The CDR3 protein is CSARRGGVAGGYEQYF. As DNA, the CDR3 is TGCAGTGCTAGACGGGGTGGGGTAGCGGGAGGCTACGAGCAGTACTTC.

J is TRBJ1-2 and V is TRBV29-1, with a possible D match to TRBD1 (6 bases). V was shortened by 6 bases and J by 3 bases, with 14 bases between the two germline ends. The length of the CDR3 is 13 residues. Germline V gene data show CDR1 as SQVTM and CDR2 as ANQGSEA. The CDR3 DNA is TGCAGCGTGGAGGACAGACCCGACTATGGCTACACCTTC. This codes for CSVEDRPDYGYTF.

The rearrangement links TRBV2 to TRBJ1-2; possibly TRBD1 for D (5 bases). From germline, CDR1 is SNHLY and CDR2 FYNNEI. The CDR3 loop spans 14 amino acids. Trimming shortened V by 8 bases and J by 10 bases, and 23 bases separated the two germline ends. The CDR3 region has the DNA TGTGCCAGCCACCCGACACGGAATGGGGGTGACTACACCTTC. This encodes CASHPTRNGGDYTF.

This clonotype was observed a handful of times. V usage is TRBV20-1 and J usage is TRBJ2-7; 8 bases are a match to TRBD1. This CDR3 region has 15 residues. Germline V gives CDR1 DFQATT, CDR2 SNEGSKA (reference sequence). Trimming removed 6 bases from V and 1 base from J; junction bases left unmatched: 11. The CDR3 DNA reads as TGCAGTGCCACGAGCGTGGGACAGGTGTCCTACGAGCAGTACTTC. It specifies CSATSVGQVSYEQYF.

Note on this clonotype: One base away lies a much larger clone, so this may be a sequencing read error. The rearrangement uses TRBV7-8 and TRBJ2-2; 7 bases map to TRBD2. The CDR3 has 15 amino acids. Per germline, CDR1 SGHVS and CDR2 FQNEAQ. The CDR3 sequence: CASSLGAGAVGELLF. For the CDR3, the DNA is TGTGCCAGCAGCCTAGGGGCGGGAGCGGTCGGGGAGCTGCTTTTT.

This clonotype has ten or more counts. This chain uses TRBV24-1 with TRBJ1-5, with 9 bases fitting TRBD1. V lost 3 bases, J lost 7 bases, and 6 bases stayed unmatched. CDR1 KGHDR and CDR2 SFDVKD come from the germline V gene. The CDR3 runs to 15 residues. The CDR3 loop reads CATSDGGQGNQPQHF. DNA for the CDR3: TGTGCCACCAGTGATGGCGGACAGGGGAACCAGCCCCAGCATTTT.

Of note for this clonotype: An end of the junction differs from the germline gene, which may be a read error. The V gene is TRBV9, the J gene TRBJ1-1; D not certain. The CDR3 totals 13 residues. The germline V gene has CDR1 SGDLS and CDR2 YYNGEE. CDR3 loop: CASSAYDGTEALF. In nucleotides, the CDR3 is TGTGCCAGCAGCGCTTATGACGGTACTGAAGCTCTCTTT.

The chain recombines TRBV20-1 with TRBJ1-6; 9 nucleotides match TRBD1. The CDR3 has 16 amino acids. The germline V gene has CDR1 DFQATT and CDR2 SNEGSKA (reference sequence). V gave up 1 base and J gave up 1 base; unmatched junction bases: 2. CDR3 region: CSARAGTGSYNSPLHF. The CDR3 coding sequence is TGCAGTGCTAGAGCCGGGACAGGGTCCTATAATTCACCCCTCCACTTT.

The rearrangement joins TRBV5-1 to TRBJ1-1; D is ambiguous. Germline values: CDR1 SGHRS, CDR2 YFSETQ. This CDR3 comprises 14 residues. Trimming pared 0 bases from V and 7 bases from J, leaving 13 bases between. In DNA form, the CDR3 reads TGCGCCAGCAGCTTGGGAAGTATCCCGGGTGAAGCTTTCTTT. It translates to CASSLGSIPGEAFF. The full variable domain, its missing parts supplied by reference TRBV5-1 and TRBJ1-1, is KAGVTQTPRYLIKTRGQQVTLSCSPISGHRSVSWYQQTPGQGLQFLFEYFSETQRNKGNFPGRFSGRQFSNSRSEMNVSTLELGDSALYLCASSLGSIPGEAFFGQGTRLTVV.

The chain is built from TRBV7-2 and TRBJ1-1; a possible D gene is TRBD1 (6 bases). This CDR3 has 13 amino acids. V was pared by 8 bases and J by 8 bases, with 18 bases between. The germline CDR1 and CDR2 sequences are SGHTA and FQGNSA. Here the CDR3 reads CASLPKQGWEAFF. The CDR3 coding sequence is TGTGCCAGCCTGCCGAAACAGGGATGGGAAGCTTTCTTT. Combining the CDR3 with reference TRBV7-2 and TRBJ1-1 gives the whole variable domain GAGVSQSPSNKVTEKGKDVELRCDPISGHTALYWYRQSLGQGLEFLIYFQGNSAPDKSGLPSDRFSAERTGGSVSTLTIQRTQQEDSAVYLCASLPKQGWEAFFGQGTRLTVV.

This clonotype was detected a few times. V usage is TRBV20-1 and J usage is TRBJ2-7; TRBD1 or TRBD2 may be the D gene (5 bases each). CDR1 is DFQATT and CDR2 is SNEGSKA in the germline V gene (reference sequence). V lost 6 bases to trimming and J lost 3 bases, with 15 bases between them. The CDR3 covers 13 residues. The CDR3 nucleotides are TGCAGTGCAACGCCGGGACGCGACTACGAGCAGTACTTC. Protein sequence: CSATPGRDYEQYF.

This chain links TRBV20-1 with TRBJ2-2; D ambiguous. The V end lost 0 bases, the J end lost 10 bases, and 9 bases lay between the germline ends. Germline CDR1 is DFQATT and CDR2 is SNEGSKA (reference sequence). This CDR3 spans 12 amino acids. The CDR3 coding sequence is TGCAGTGCTAGAGAGGGGTCCCTGGAGCTGTTTTTT. This translates into CSAREGSLELFF.

This clonotype has a handful of counts. CDR3 protein: CASSQDTGNVSGVCEKLFF. In nucleotides, the CDR3 is TGTGCCAGCAGCCAAGACACAGGGAACGTGTCGGGAGTGTGCGAAAAACTGTTTTTT. The chain joins TRBV7-8 to TRBJ1-4, with D possibly TRBD1 on 6 matching bases. Germline V gene data show CDR1 as SGHVS and CDR2 as FQNEAQ. V was trimmed by 5 bases and J by 8 bases, leaving 30 bases between them. This CDR3 spans 19 amino acids.

This clonotype was seen a few times. This chain links TRBV19 with TRBJ1-2, with TRBD1 matching 8 bases. This CDR3 has 14 amino acids. The V gene's germline CDR1 is LNHDA and CDR2 SQIVND (reference sequence). Trimming cost V 6 bases and J 7 bases; bases outside gene matches: 10. The CDR3 bases are TGTGCCAGTAGGATGGGGGCAGGGGGCTCTGGCTACACCTTC. Translation gives CASRMGAGGSGYTF.

The V and J genes are TRBV2 and TRBJ1-2; D unresolved. Trimming removed 6 bases at V and 4 bases at J, with 15 bases between. The CDR3 is 14 residues long. Germline V CDR1 and CDR2: SNHLY, FYNNEI. The CDR3 DNA sequence: TGTGCCAGCAGCCAAGAAAGTCTGAGCTATGGCTACACCTTC. It translates to CASSQESLSYGYTF.

In this sample, this clonotype turned up many times. The chain links TRBV7-2 to TRBJ1-4; possibly TRBD1 for D (6 bases). The germline gives CDR1 SGHTA, CDR2 FQGNSA. The V end was cut by 4 bases, the J end by 7 bases, with 10 bases between. The CDR3 is 13 residues long. The CDR3 region has the DNA TGTGCCAGCAGCTCATCACAGGGTGAAAAACTGTTTTTT. It yields the protein CASSSSQGEKLFF.

The chain carries TRBV7-9 and TRBJ1-6; maybe TRBD1 (5 bases). Trimming cost V 5 bases and J 7 bases, with 12 bases left between them. Germline V CDR1 and CDR2: SEHNR, FQNEAQ (reference sequence). The length of the CDR3 is 14 residues. CDR3 in DNA: TGTGCCAGCAGCCAGAGCCGACAGAATTCACCCCTCCACTTT. Its protein is CASSQSRQNSPLHF.

The count of this clonotype is one. The chain couples TRBV29-1 to TRBJ1-3; D unclear. Germline loops: CDR1 SQVTM, CDR2 ANQGSEA. The CDR3 loop spans 12 amino acids. The V end was cut by 3 bases, the J end by 7 bases, with 10 bases between. The CDR3 here is CSVEVVGNTIYF. The CDR3 bases are TGCAGCGTTGAGGTCGTGGGGAACACCATATATTTT.

This chain joins TRBV7-9 and TRBJ2-2; maybe TRBD2 (5 bases). Deletions cut 5 bases from V and 2 bases from J, with 21 bases between. Germline V CDR1 and CDR2: SEHNR, FQNEAQ (reference sequence). The CDR3 is 18 amino acids. This CDR3 reads CASSQDLEGSSNTGELFF. The CDR3 DNA reads TGTGCCAGCAGCCAAGATCTTGAGGGCAGCTCTAACACCGGGGAGCTGTTTTTT. Complete variable domain (other parts from reference TRBV7-9 and TRBJ2-2): DTGVSQNPRHKITKRGQNVTFRCDPISEHNRLYWYRQTLGQGPEFLTYFQNEAQLEKSRLLSDRFSAERPKGSFSTLEIQRTEQGDSAMYLCASSQDLEGSSNTGELFFGEGSRLTVL.

On this clonotype: This CDR3 fails to terminate in the conserved phenylalanine or tryptophan, so it likely reflects a read error. V is TRBV29-1 and J is TRBJ1-2; 7 nucleotides align to TRBD1. This CDR3 region has 13 residues. Germline CDR1 and CDR2: SQVTM and ANQGSEA. J lost 4 bases, V lost 4 bases, and 6 bases had no gene match. CDR3 protein: CSVATGTLYGYTL. DNA for the CDR3: TGCAGCGTTGCGACAGGGACCCTCTATGGCTACACCCTC.

At least ten counts were recorded for this clonotype. The rearrangement joins TRBV9 to TRBJ1-2, with D perhaps matching TRBD1 (6 bases). V was clipped by 5 bases and J by 4 bases, with 6 bases between them. CDR1 and CDR2 from the germline V gene are SGDLS and YYNGEE. The CDR3 is made up of 11 amino acids. CDR3 sequence: CASRDSYGYTF. The CDR3 DNA reads as TGTGCCAGCAGGGACAGCTATGGCTACACCTTC. The complete variable domain, with remaining parts taken from reference TRBV9 and TRBJ1-2, reads DSGVTQTPKHLITATGQRVTLRCSPRSGDLSVYWYQQSLDQGLQFLIQYYNGEERAKGNILERFSAQQFPDLHSELNLSSLELGDSALYFCASRDSYGYTFGSGTRLTVV.

This clonotype was picked up a small number of times. This rearrangement joins TRBV12-3 or TRBV12-4 to TRBJ1-5; D unclear. The CDR3 has 14 residues. V was clipped by 2 bases and J by 0 bases, with 5 bases between them. The CDR3 loop is CASSLRVSNQPQHF. The CDR3 nucleotides read TGTGCCAGCAGTTTAAGGGTTAGCAATCAGCCCCAGCATTTT.